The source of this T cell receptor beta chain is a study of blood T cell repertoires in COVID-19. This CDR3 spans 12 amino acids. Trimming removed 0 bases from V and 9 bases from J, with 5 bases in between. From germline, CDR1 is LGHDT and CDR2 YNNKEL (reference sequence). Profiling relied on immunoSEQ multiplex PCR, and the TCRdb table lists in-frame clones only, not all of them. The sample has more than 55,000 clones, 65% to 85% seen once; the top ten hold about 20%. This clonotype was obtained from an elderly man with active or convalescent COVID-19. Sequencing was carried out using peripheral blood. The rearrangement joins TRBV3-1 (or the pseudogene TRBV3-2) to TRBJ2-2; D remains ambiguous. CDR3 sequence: CASSQEGRELFF. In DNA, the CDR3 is TGTGCCAGCAGCCAAGAGGGCCGGGAGCTGTTTTTT.